This is a list of T cell receptor beta chains from one sample in a study of blood T cell repertoires in COVID-19. Sequencing was performed with immunoSEQ multiplex PCR; in TCRdb, only in-frame clones are kept and a portion is missing. The sample includes about 200,000 clones, 80% seen only once; the top ten take less than 6%. Sequencing was performed on peripheral blood. These TCRs come from a woman in her 70s with acute or convalescent COVID-19. The CDR3 runs from the conserved cysteine through the conserved F or W. D genes are given only for firm matches. Clone size is not always given. Where it is, it says once, few, many or a class for expanded clones.

-,14,-,TRBJ1-5,TRBV6-5,CASSSLGGNQPQHF
-,17,-,TRBJ2-5,TRBV19,CASSVRRVGQGSETQYF
-,16,few,TRBJ1-6,TRBV7-2,CASSLIDSSYNSPLHF
TRBD1,14,-,TRBJ2-2,TRBV10-3,CAIGGQGHTGELFF
TRBD1,15,-,TRBJ2-3,TRBV28,CASSDRGVLSDTQYF
TRBD1,15,-,TRBJ1-4,TRBV2,CASSDVDRGNEKLFF
-,13,-,TRBJ2-1,TRBV19,CASSKDSNNEQFF
-,11,-,TRBJ2-3,TRBV21-1,CASHQGDTQYF
TRBD1,13,-,TRBJ1-2,TRBV29-1,CSERLQGADGYTF
TRBD2,15,-,TRBJ2-5,TRBV10-3,CAISSGTSGQETQYF
TRBD2,14,-,TRBJ2-5,TRBV14,CAGRHLAGEGTQYF